What follows describes a single TCR beta chain. Its antigen is still unknown. Sequencing targeted expressed TCRB transcripts, as all isolated RNA had been reverse transcribed. Assay: immunoSEQ multiplex PCR; the TCRdb copy retains only in-frame clones and omits some. Of 500,000 to 650,000 clones in the sample, around 12% are singletons; the top ten hold around 0.12%. About 120 mL of blood, on average, came from one heparinised draw per donor. The sample belongs to a study of beta chain features in type 1 diabetes. CDR3 length: 15 amino acids. In germline, CDR1 is MNHEY, CDR2 SVGAGI. V was clipped by 2 bases and J by 4 bases; unmatched bases: 4. Study-wide results and caveats: A moderate, significant TCRB CDR3 shortening appeared in type 1 diabetes across four CD4+ subsets.

The TCR sequence derives from a man aged 25-45 years with type 1 diabetes. This sequence joins TRBV6-5 and TRBJ1-5; TRBD1 matches 8 bases. The specimen sequenced was naive CD4+ T cells from blood. This CDR3 reads CASSYTRTGNQPQHF. Here the CDR3 DNA reads TGTGCCAGCAGTTACACCCGGACAGGGAATCAGCCCCAGCATTTT.